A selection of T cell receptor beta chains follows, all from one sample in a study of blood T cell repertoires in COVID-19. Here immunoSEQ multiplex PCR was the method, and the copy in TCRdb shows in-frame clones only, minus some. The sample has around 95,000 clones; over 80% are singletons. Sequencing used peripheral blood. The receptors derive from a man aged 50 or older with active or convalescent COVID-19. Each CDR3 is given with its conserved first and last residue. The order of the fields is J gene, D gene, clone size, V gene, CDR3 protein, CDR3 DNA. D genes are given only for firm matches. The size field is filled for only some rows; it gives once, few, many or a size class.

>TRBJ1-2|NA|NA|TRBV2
CASVGQKDGYTF
TGTGCCAGCGTCGGACAGAAGGACGGCTACACCTTC
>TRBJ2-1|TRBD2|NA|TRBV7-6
CASSPGTGLDNEQFF
TGTGCCAGCAGCCCAGGAACGGGACTAGACAATGAGCAGTTCTTC
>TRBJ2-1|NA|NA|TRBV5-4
CASSLDTRSYNEQFF
TGTGCCAGCAGCTTGGACACCCGCTCCTACAATGAGCAGTTCTTC
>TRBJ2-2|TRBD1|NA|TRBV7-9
CASSLGTGGNTGELFF
TGTGCCAGCAGCTTAGGGACAGGGGGCAACACCGGGGAGCTGTTTTTT
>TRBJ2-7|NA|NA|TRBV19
CASSPPGRTGYEQYF
TGTGCCAGTAGTCCCCCAGGGAGGACGGGGTACGAGCAGTACTTC
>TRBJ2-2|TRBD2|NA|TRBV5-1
CASSFPLAGHTGELFF
TGCGCCAGCAGCTTTCCGCTAGCGGGACACACCGGGGAGCTGTTTTTT
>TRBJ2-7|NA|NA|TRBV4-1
CASSQGPGGSSYEQYF
TGCGCCAGCAGCCAAGGTCCAGGGGGGAGCTCCTACGAGCAGTACTTC
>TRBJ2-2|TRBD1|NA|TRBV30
CAWLQGASGELFF
TGTGCCTGGTTGCAGGGGGCATCCGGGGAGCTGTTTTTT
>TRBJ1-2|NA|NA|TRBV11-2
CASSFSGSYGYTF
TGTGCCAGCAGCTTCTCCGGGTCCTATGGCTACACCTTC
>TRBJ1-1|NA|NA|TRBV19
CASSMGANTEAFF
TGTGCCAGTAGTATGGGGGCGAACACTGAAGCTTTCTTT
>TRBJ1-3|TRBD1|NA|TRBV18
CASSADRDTIYF
TGTGCCAGCTCCGCGGACAGGGACACCATATATTTT
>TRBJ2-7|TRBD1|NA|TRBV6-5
CASSHRDRTYEQYF
TGTGCCAGCTCCCACCGGGACAGAACCTACGAGCAGTACTTC
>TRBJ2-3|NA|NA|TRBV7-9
CASSLQEDTQYF
TGTGCCAGCAGCTTACAGGAAGATACGCAGTATTTT
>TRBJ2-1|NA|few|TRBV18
CASSSGTYSYNEQFF
TGTGCCAGCTCTTCCGGGACATACTCCTACAATGAGCAGTTCTTC
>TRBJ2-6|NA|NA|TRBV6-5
CASTEVGANVLTF
TGTGCCAGCACGGAGGTTGGGGCCAACGTCCTGACTTTC
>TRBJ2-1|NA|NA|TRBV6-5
CASRVNPAAEQFF
TGTGCCAGCAGGGTGAATCCCGCGGCTGAGCAGTTCTTC
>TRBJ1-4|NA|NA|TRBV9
CASSLTGGEKLFF
TGTGCCAGCTCCCTAACGGGGGGAGAAAAACTGTTTTTT
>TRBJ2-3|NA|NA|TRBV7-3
CASSPNQGSWADTQYF
TGTGCCAGCAGCCCCAATCAGGGTTCATGGGCAGATACGCAGTATTTT
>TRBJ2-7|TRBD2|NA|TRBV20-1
CSASTLAGSYEQYF
TGCAGTGCTAGTACCCTAGCGGGTTCCTACGAGCAGTACTTC
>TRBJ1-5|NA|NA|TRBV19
CASSMAGEANQPQHF
TGTGCCAGTAGTATGGCGGGGGAAGCGAATCAGCCCCAGCATTTT
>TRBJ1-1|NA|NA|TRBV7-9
CASSLPGVGEAFF
TGTGCCAGCAGCTTACCAGGGGTTGGTGAAGCTTTCTTT
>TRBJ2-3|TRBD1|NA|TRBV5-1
CASSLGQATDTQYF
TGCGCCAGCAGCTTAGGACAGGCCACAGATACGCAGTATTTT
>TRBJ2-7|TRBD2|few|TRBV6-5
CASSRQAGVLQQYF
TGTGCCAGCAGTCGACAAGCGGGAGTCCTCCAGCAGTACTTC
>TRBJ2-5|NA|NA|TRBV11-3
CASSLSGAETQYF
TGTGCCAGCAGCTTATCAGGGGCAGAGACCCAGTACTTC
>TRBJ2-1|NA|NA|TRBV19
CASSIPGSWLDEQFF
TGTGCCAGTAGTATCCCCGGGAGCTGGCTCGATGAGCAGTTCTTC
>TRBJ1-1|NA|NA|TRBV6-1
CASSESGNPGTEAFF
TGTGCCAGCAGTGAATCGGGCAACCCGGGGACTGAAGCTTTCTTT
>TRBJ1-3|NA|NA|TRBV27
CASSPGGHGGGNTIYF
TGTGCCAGCAGCCCGGGAGGACACGGTGGTGGAAACACCATATATTTT
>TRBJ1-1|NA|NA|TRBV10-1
CASSESSLGLDTEAFF
TGCGCCAGCAGTGAGTCAAGCTTGGGGCTGGACACTGAAGCTTTCTTT